This T cell receptor beta chain originates from a study of cytomegalovirus exposure and HLA in healthy donors. Whole-study results and caveats: Cytomegalovirus status, reportedly, was diagnosed with high specificity and sensitivity by the classifier. Donors were assumed by presence/absence analyses to have roughly uniform sequencing depth. By HLA locus, TCR association rates varied in a later analysis, with DRB1 showing the most and HLA-C the fewest. Later analysis demonstrated an association between a missense DCLRE1C variant and TCR beta V- and J-gene trimming.

Comment on this clone: No antigen is known for it.

It was with 60 Vbeta and 13 Jbeta primers that the PCR ran. TCRdb's table, derived via immunoSEQ multiplex PCR, lists solely in-frame clones and lacks some. The table lists 100,000 to 150,000 clones, around 77% of them singletons. Trimming took off 6 bases at V and 0 bases at J, with 7 bases between the two ends. Germline V gene lookup returns CDR1 MNHEY and CDR2 SVGAGI. The length of the CDR3 is 13 residues. The chain employs TRBV6-5 and TRBJ2-3, with D unclear. What was sequenced was PBMCs. This TCR came from a woman between 45 and 65 years old in good health and CMV-seronegative. The DNA for the CDR3 is TGTGCCAGCAGGGGCGCTAGCACAGATACGCAGTATTTT. Amino acid sequence: CASRGASTDTQYF.